Listed here are 29 T cell receptor beta chains from one sample, sequenced in a study of immune evolution from preneoplasia to lung adenocarcinoma. Here immunoSEQ multiplex PCR was the method, and the copy in TCRdb shows in-frame clones only, minus some. The sample yields around 3,000 clones, roughly nine tenths seen once. Material: FFPE invasive lung adenocarcinoma tissue. These receptors were obtained from a person between 65 and 79 years old with invasive lung adenocarcinoma.

This rearrangement joins TRBV5-1 to TRBJ2-4; tentatively, D is TRBD1 (6 bases). V lost 4 bases to trimming and J lost 6 bases, with 8 bases between them. The CDR3 is made up of 12 amino acids. Germline V gene lookup returns CDR1 SGHRS and CDR2 YFSETQ. CDR3 DNA: TGCGCCAGCAGCGGGGGCATAAACATTCAGTACTTC. This encodes CASSGGINIQYF.

The V and J genes are TRBV7-3 and TRBJ2-5; 8 bases agree with TRBD1. Germline assignment: CDR1 SGHTA and CDR2 FQGTGA. This CDR3 spans 15 amino acids. Trimming cost V 5 bases and J 3 bases; bases outside gene matches: 8. DNA for the CDR3: TGTGCCAGCAGCACGGAGACAGGGGATAAAGAGACCCAGTACTTC. It encodes CASSTETGDKETQYF.

The V and J genes are TRBV6-5 and TRBJ2-2; D ambiguous. Germline V gives CDR1 MNHEY, CDR2 SVGAGI. CDR3 length: 13 amino acids. Trimming shortened V by 6 bases and J by 6 bases, and 11 bases separated the two germline ends. The CDR3 sequence: CASRMGNPGELFF. CDR3 coding DNA: TGTGCCAGCAGGATGGGTAACCCCGGGGAGCTGTTTTTT.

For this clone: Other DNA sequences from this sample encode an identical CDR3 as well. This chain connects TRBV7-2 to TRBJ2-5; D not certain. V lost 4 bases and J lost 4, with 13 bases in between. The CDR3 loop spans 14 amino acids. Per the germline V gene, CDR1 is SGHTA and CDR2 is FQGNSA. This chain's CDR3 is CASSSMGSRETQYF. CDR3 sequence (DNA): TGTGCCAGCAGCTCGATGGGCTCCCGAGAGACCCAGTACTTC.

This chain joins TRBV7-2 and TRBJ1-3, with D perhaps TRBD1 (6 bases). Per germline, CDR1 SGHTA and CDR2 FQGNSA. The CDR3 is made up of 15 amino acids. The V gene lost 5 bases and the J gene lost 2 bases, with 13 bases spanning the gap. CDR3 nucleotides: TGTGCCAGCAGCCGGCTCCGACAGGCTGGAAACACCATATATTTT. The encoded protein is CASSRLRQAGNTIYF.

This clone was found once. The rearrangement joins TRBV28 to TRBJ1-4, with TRBD1 identical over 7 bases. With V trimmed by 4 bases and J by 8 bases, 4 bases remained unmatched. CDR1 is MDHEN, CDR2 SYDVKM, per germline. This CDR3 has 13 amino acids. The CDR3 sequence: CASSSGTVEKLFF. The DNA of the CDR3 is TGTGCCAGCAGTTCCGGGACAGTCGAAAAACTGTTTTTT.

V usage is TRBV7-9 and J usage is TRBJ1-3; D gene ambiguous. CDR3 size: 16 residues. Trimming removed 4 bases from V and 4 bases from J, with 17 bases in between. From germline, CDR1 is SEHNR and CDR2 FQNEAQ (reference sequence). The CDR3 here is CASSSYVGSRGNTIYF. CDR3 in DNA: TGTGCCAGCAGCTCATACGTGGGTTCCCGCGGAAACACCATATATTTT.

The V and J genes are TRBV9 and TRBJ2-1; unclear D gene. CDR3 length: 12 residues. From germline, CDR1 is SGDLS and CDR2 YYNGEE. Deletions cut 1 base from V and 8 bases from J, with 7 bases between. This CDR3 is CASSVRVDEQFF. For the CDR3, the DNA is TGTGCCAGCAGCGTAAGGGTCGATGAGCAGTTCTTC.

The chain combines TRBV18 with TRBJ1-4; D unresolved. Germline V gives CDR1 KGHSH, CDR2 LQKENI. Trimming cost V 5 bases and J 0 bases, with 10 bases left between them. The length of the CDR3 is 15 residues. The CDR3 protein is CASSSDGATNEKLFF. The CDR3 nucleotides read TGTGCCAGCTCATCTGACGGTGCAACTAATGAAAAACTGTTTTTT.

The table lists this clone with a few counts. The rearrangement links TRBV15 to TRBJ1-2; 9 bases align to TRBD1. The ends lost 0 bases at V and 4 bases at J; junction bases unmatched: 3. Germline CDR1 and CDR2: LNHNV and YYDKDF (reference sequence). The CDR3 loop spans 15 amino acids. This chain's CDR3 is CATSRDETGGYGYTF. In DNA form, the CDR3 reads TGTGCCACCAGCAGAGATGAGACAGGGGGCTATGGCTACACCTTC. The full variable domain, with the rest looked up from reference TRBV15 and TRBJ1-2, is DAMVIQNPRYQVTQFGKPVTLSCSQTLNHNVMYWYQQKSSQAPKLLFHYYDKDFNNEADTPDNFQSRRPNTSFCFLDIRSPGLGDTAMYLCATSRDETGGYGYTFGSGTRLTVV.

This clone showed up just once. CDR3 loop: CASSDLLPPNEQFF. The CDR3 bases are TGTGCCAGCAGTGATTTACTCCCCCCCAATGAGCAGTTCTTC. V gene TRBV2 combines with J gene TRBJ2-1; D ambiguous. Looked up from germline, CDR1 is SNHLY and CDR2 is FYNNEI. V shed 3 bases and J shed 6 bases, with 12 bases lying between them. This CDR3 has 14 amino acids.

This clone appeared once. The chain has TRBV19 and TRBJ2-7; D ambiguous. CDR1 and CDR2 (germline): LNHDA, SQIVND (reference sequence). The germline V and J ends were trimmed by 6 bases and 3 bases, with 6 bases remaining between them. This CDR3 has 11 residues. The CDR3 DNA sequence: TGTGCCAGTAGGGACGGCTACGAGCAGTACTTC. As protein: CASRDGYEQYF.

The V call is TRBV5-6, the J call TRBJ2-5; 8 positions agree with TRBD1. The CDR3 is 13 residues long. J lost 5 bases, V lost 4 bases, and 4 bases had no gene match. The germline V gene encodes CDR1 SGHDT and CDR2 YYEEEE. In nucleotides, the CDR3 is TGTGCCAGCAGCCTAAGGACAGGGGAGACCCAGTACTTC. Amino acid sequence: CASSLRTGETQYF.

The rearrangement links TRBV11-2 to TRBJ1-6, with TRBD1 as a possible D gene (5 bases). V dropped 5 bases and J dropped 0 bases, with 17 bases sitting between them. The germline V gene encodes CDR1 SGHAT and CDR2 FQNNGV. The CDR3 loop spans 18 amino acids. The CDR3 sequence: CASSPRAGGSSYNSPLHF. CDR3 coding DNA: TGTGCCAGCAGCCCCCGTGCCGGGGGAAGCTCCTATAATTCACCCCTCCACTTT.

The chain combines TRBV4-3 with TRBJ2-7; 8 bases map to TRBD2. This CDR3 contains 15 residues. The J segment lost 2 bases and the V segment lost 1 base, leaving 4 bases of the junction unmatched. The V gene's germline CDR1 is LGHNA and CDR2 YSLEER. CDR3 bases: TGCGCCAGCAGCCAAGGGCTTAGCGGGGCCTACGAGCAGTACTTC. Protein sequence: CASSQGLSGAYEQYF.

V gene TRBV9 combines with J gene TRBJ2-1; 9 bases agree with TRBD2. Losses at the gene ends were 0 bases for V and 7 bases for J; bases not matched to a gene: 8. The CDR3 length is 16 residues. Germline loops: CDR1 SGDLS, CDR2 YYNGEE. The CDR3 region is CASSVGAGGLTNEQFF. DNA for the CDR3: TGTGCCAGCAGCGTAGGAGCGGGAGGCCTAACGAATGAGCAGTTCTTC.

This clone was found a few times. The V gene is TRBV9, the J gene TRBJ2-7; D possibly corresponds to TRBD1 (6 bases). From germline, CDR1 is SGDLS and CDR2 YYNGEE. The CDR3 runs to 13 residues. V lost 4 bases, J lost 4 bases, and 12 bases lay in between. The CDR3 bases are TGTGCCAGCAGCCTTAGAACAGGGTACGAGCAGTACTTC. The encoded protein is CASSLRTGYEQYF.

This chain connects TRBV4-2 to TRBJ2-2; 8 bases fit TRBD2. The CDR3 covers 16 residues. Germline assignment: CDR1 LGHNA and CDR2 YNFKEQ. V trimming: 5 bases; J trimming: 8 bases; junction bases outside the gene matches: 13. The CDR3 is CASSTIAGLGHGELFF. Here the CDR3 DNA reads TGTGCCAGCAGCACTATAGCGGGACTCGGACATGGGGAGCTGTTTTTT.

The V call is TRBV10-3, the J call TRBJ2-3; a possible D gene is TRBD2 (6 bases). V lost 5 bases and J lost 0, with 9 bases in between. The CDR3 totals 14 residues. Germline V gene data show CDR1 as ENHRY and CDR2 as SYGVKD. CDR3: CAISLGGSTDTQYF. Written as DNA, the CDR3 is TGTGCCATCAGTTTGGGGGGTAGCACAGATACGCAGTATTTT.

V and J are TRBV6-1 and TRBJ2-5, with D hard to call. This CDR3 has 13 residues. V was shortened by 2 bases and J by 7 bases, with 11 bases between the two germline ends. In germline, CDR1 is MNHNS, CDR2 SASEGT. Here the CDR3 DNA reads TGTGCCAGCAGTGAAATGTCCCCGCGGACCCAGTACTTC. Its protein product is CASSEMSPRTQYF.

The chain couples TRBV18 to TRBJ1-2; 10 bases map to TRBD1. Germline-derived CDR1 and CDR2 are KGHSH and LQKENI. CDR3 length: 16 amino acids. V lost 3 bases, J lost 4 bases, and 8 bases stayed unmatched. The CDR3 region is CASSPGQGSLSYGYTF. CDR3 DNA sequence: TGTGCCAGCTCACCGGGACAGGGGTCCCTGTCCTATGGCTACACCTTC.

The chain has TRBV28 and TRBJ1-4, with D perhaps matching TRBD1 (5 bases). Germline-derived CDR1 and CDR2 are MDHEN and SYDVKM. The CDR3 runs 16 residues. V lost 4 bases to trimming and J lost 4 bases, with 16 bases between them. The CDR3 DNA reads as TGTGCCAGCAGTTCACCGTCTAGGGGACTTAATGAAAAACTGTTTTTT. The encoded protein is CASSSPSRGLNEKLFF. Variable domain in full (rest from reference TRBV28 and TRBJ1-4): DVKVTQSSRYLVKRTGEKVFLECVQDMDHENMFWYRQDPGLGLRLIYFSYDVKMKEKGDIPEGYSVSREKKERFSLILESASTNQTSMYLCASSSPSRGLNEKLFFGSGTQLSVL.

The chain has TRBV7-8 and TRBJ2-5; TRBD1 matches at 7 bases. Per germline, CDR1 SGHVS and CDR2 FQNEAQ. V shed 5 bases and J 4 bases; nucleotides not matched to a gene: 13. CDR3 length equals 16 residues. CDR3 region: CASSQTNRGVGETQYF. In nucleotides, the CDR3 is TGTGCCAGCAGCCAGACTAACAGGGGAGTAGGAGAGACCCAGTACTTC.

The rearrangement joins TRBV6-6 to TRBJ2-7; no clear D gene. Trimming stripped 7 bases from V and 1 base from J, with 11 bases between. The CDR3 extends over 13 amino acids. Germline V gene lookup returns CDR1 MNHNY and CDR2 SVGAGI (reference sequence). CDR3 DNA: TGTGCCAGCACCAAGGGTGTATCCTACGAGCAGTACTTC. This encodes CASTKGVSYEQYF.

This chain connects TRBV4-3 to TRBJ2-2; D tentatively reads TRBD1 or TRBD2 (6 bases each). Deletions cut 0 bases from V and 10 bases from J, with 9 bases between. Germline assignment: CDR1 LGHNA and CDR2 YSLEER. The CDR3 sequence is 13 residues long. The CDR3 loop is CASSQDWGAELFF. The DNA for the CDR3 is TGCGCCAGCAGCCAAGATTGGGGGGCGGAGCTGTTTTTT.

The chain links TRBV19 to TRBJ1-2; D gene ambiguous. Trimming shortened V by 7 bases and J by 7 bases, and 16 bases separated the two germline ends. Looked up from germline, CDR1 is LNHDA and CDR2 is SQIVND (reference sequence). This CDR3 region has 13 residues. CDR3 region: CASTETRTGGYTF. The CDR3 bases are TGTGCCAGTACCGAGACCCGGACTGGTGGCTACACCTTC.

This sequence joins TRBV6-6 and TRBJ1-5; weak D call: TRBD1 (6 bases). The CDR3 has 13 amino acids. Germline lookup yields CDR1 MNHNY and CDR2 SVGAGI (reference sequence). Trimming took 5 bases from V and 5 from J, leaving 10 bases between them. This CDR3 is CASSTRTDQPQHF. Written as DNA, the CDR3 is TGTGCCAGCAGTACCAGGACAGATCAGCCCCAGCATTTT.

This clone has just a few counts. The chain recombines TRBV6-5 with TRBJ1-2; TRBD1 is a possible D gene (5 bases). This CDR3 contains 13 residues. V lost 10 bases and J lost 4, with 16 bases in between. Per the germline V gene, CDR1 is MNHEY and CDR2 is SVGAGI. The CDR3 DNA reads as TGTGCCACCGAACCGGGACGGCTCTATGGCTACACCTTC. This codes for CATEPGRLYGYTF.

This clone occurred once. The chain couples TRBV7-2 to TRBJ1-2; D perhaps matches TRBD1 (6 bases). The CDR3 runs 15 residues. Between the trimmed V and J ends, which lost 2 bases and 4 bases, there was a span of 14 bases. Germline V gives CDR1 SGHTA, CDR2 FQGNSA. The CDR3 nucleotides are TGTGCCAGCAGCTTAATCAGGGGCTTGGGCTATGGCTACACCTTC. Protein product: CASSLIRGLGYGYTF.